This T cell receptor (beta chain) was recovered during a study of T cell responses to AZD1222 COVID-19 vaccine. A remark on this clone: Its antigen is not known.

Study-level findings and limits: Spike-specific TCR breadth and depth rose after two AZD1222 doses.

Samples with a second dose at about 4 or about 12 weeks were pooled together. Measured with immunoSEQ multiplex PCR; TCRdb has only the in-frame clones, and not every one. Altogether around 140,000 clones are present, about 90% being singletons, with the ten largest covering roughly 9.9%. The germline CDR1 and CDR2 sequences are SNHLY and FYNNEI. Trimming left V 8 bases short and J 5 bases short, with 12 bases between. The CDR3 length is 12 residues. The chain carries TRBV2 and TRBJ1-1; TRBD1 is a possible D gene (6 bases). The clonotype originates from an adult who received the AZD1222 COVID-19 vaccine. This sample comprised peripheral blood, obtained 28 days after the second AZD1222 dose. The CDR3 loop reads CASGKGGTEAFF. In nucleotides, the CDR3 is TGTGCCAGCGGCAAGGGGGGAACTGAAGCTTTCTTT.